The 14 T cell receptor beta chains below come from one sample, sequenced in a study of CD8 T cells in Susac syndrome. Random hexamers served to reverse transcribe roughly 0.5 to 1 ug RNA. From the immunoSEQ multiplex PCR reads, TCRdb called clonotypes with MiXCR, one entry per CDR3 protein. The table lists some 130,000 distinct CDR3 sequences, 90% to 95% of them singletons, with around 0.12% in the top ten. Specimen: CD4+ T cells from PBMCs. These receptors were collected from a human donor in good health.

CDR3 protein: CASAVQGRAEAFF. The CDR3 nucleotides are TGTGCCAGCGCCGTACAGGGTAGGGCTGAAGCTTTCTTT. The rearrangement links TRBV3-1 to TRBJ1-1; D possibly corresponds to TRBD1 (6 bases). Germline V gene data show CDR1 as LGHDT and CDR2 as YNNKEL (reference sequence). Trimming removed 8 bases at V and 6 bases at J, with 16 bases between. This CDR3 has 13 residues.

This chain uses TRBV3-1 with TRBJ1-5; no firm D call. The germline gives CDR1 LGHDT, CDR2 YNNKEL (reference sequence). V lost 1 base, J lost 3 bases, and 7 bases lay in between. This CDR3 has 14 amino acids. The CDR3 DNA follows: TGTGCCAGCAGCCAAGCGACCGACAATCAGCCCCAGCATTTT. It translates to CASSQATDNQPQHF.

CDR3 sequence (DNA): TGCGCCAGCAGCTTTAGACCCGGCATCACAGATACGCAGTATTTT. Protein product: CASSFRPGITDTQYF. V and J are TRBV5-1 and TRBJ2-3; the D is unclear. V was clipped by 2 bases and J by 2 bases, with 12 bases between them. Looked up from germline, CDR1 is SGHRS and CDR2 is YFSETQ. This CDR3 is 15 amino acids long.

This chain joins TRBV29-1 and TRBJ1-5; 7 nucleotides agree with TRBD1. The CDR3 covers 15 residues. V dropped 5 bases and J dropped 6; count of bases not matched to a gene: 13. Germline CDR1 reads SQVTM; CDR2 reads ANQGSEA. The CDR3 DNA sequence: TGCAGCGTTAGTCTCAACAGGGGTTATGGTCAGCCCCAGCATTTT. Translating gives CSVSLNRGYGQPQHF.

This clonotype was recorded once. The rearrangement uses TRBV29-1 and TRBJ1-1, with 9 bases that match TRBD1. Germline lookup yields CDR1 SQVTM and CDR2 ANQGSEA. The length of the CDR3 is 15 residues. J gave up 0 bases and V 7 bases, and 9 bases lay outside the gene matches. The CDR3 coding sequence is TGCAGCGCCTCCGGGACAGGGAAGGTGAACACTGAAGCTTTCTTT. Its translation: CSASGTGKVNTEAFF.

CDR3 in DNA: TGCAGCGCCTCCCCGGGGGGGGCGGGCTACACCTTC. Its translation: CSASPGGAGYTF. This chain joins TRBV29-1 and TRBJ1-2, with D perhaps TRBD1 (6 bases). Germline V gives CDR1 SQVTM, CDR2 ANQGSEA. This CDR3 spans 12 amino acids. V lost 7 bases and J 8 bases, leaving 17 bases between the germline ends.

The chain combines TRBV3-1 with TRBJ2-7; D may be TRBD1 or TRBD2 (7 bases each). The CDR3 runs 16 residues. Germline V gene data show CDR1 as LGHDT and CDR2 as YNNKEL (reference sequence). With 4 bases removed from V and 4 bases from J, the gap between germline ends came to 20 bases. The CDR3 here is CASSPFPGGGLYEQYF. The DNA for the CDR3 is TGTGCCAGCAGCCCATTCCCAGGGGGGGGGCTGTACGAGCAGTACTTC.

V is TRBV5-4 and J is TRBJ1-1; tentatively, D is TRBD1 (5 bases). V was shortened by 4 bases and J by 3 bases, with 13 bases between the two germline ends. CDR3 length: 14 residues. Germline V gives CDR1 SGHNT, CDR2 YYREEE (reference sequence). The chain's CDR3 is CASSGGRVYTEAFF. CDR3 DNA: TGTGCCAGCAGCGGGGGGAGGGTGTACACTGAAGCTTTCTTT.

Note on this clonotype: At one boundary the junction diverges from the germline segment, which might be a read error. The chain combines TRBV12-3 or TRBV12-4 with TRBJ2-7, with D perhaps TRBD2 (6 bases). The length of the CDR3 is 13 residues. CDR3 sequence (DNA): TGTGCCAGCAGGTTAGGAGGGGTCTACGAGCAGTACTTC. It codes for CASRLGGVYEQYF.

This CDR3 is CASSDGTSGRGETQYF. In nucleotides, the CDR3 is TGTGCCAGCAGTGATGGAACTAGCGGGAGAGGAGAGACCCAGTACTTC. This chain links TRBV6-1 with TRBJ2-5; 11 bases match TRBD2. The CDR3 sequence is 16 residues long. Looked up from germline, CDR1 is MNHNS and CDR2 is SASEGT. The ends lost 3 bases at V and 4 bases at J; junction bases unmatched: 7.

This chain uses TRBV5-1 with TRBJ2-1, with TRBD2 as a possible D gene (5 bases). V was trimmed by 4 bases and J by 7 bases, leaving 18 bases between them. Germline V gene sequence: CDR1 SGHRS, CDR2 YFSETQ. The CDR3 has 15 amino acids. The CDR3 nucleotides read TGCGCCAGCAGCCCGGCCGGAGGAGTGGGAAATGAGCAGTTCTTC. It is translated as CASSPAGGVGNEQFF.

V is TRBV12-3 or TRBV12-4 and J is TRBJ2-5; TRBD1 aligns across 7 bases. The length of the CDR3 is 15 residues. J gave up 4 bases and V 6 bases, and 11 bases lay outside the gene matches. As DNA, the CDR3 is TGTGCCAGCAGCGCTCGAGGGGGCTCCGGAGAGACCCAGTACTTC. It yields the protein CASSARGGSGETQYF.

The rearrangement joins TRBV29-1 to TRBJ2-1, with 10 bases lining up with TRBD1. The CDR3 runs 16 residues. Germline V CDR1 and CDR2: SQVTM, ANQGSEA. V lost 4 bases to trimming and J lost 8 bases; unmatched junction nucleotides: 14. The CDR3 bases are TGCAGCGTTGGGTCCCGGGGACAGGGGCAAGGTCATGAGCAGTTCTTC. This codes for CSVGSRGQGQGHEQFF.

The rearrangement uses TRBV29-1 and TRBJ2-3; D unclear. CDR1 is SQVTM and CDR2 is ANQGSEA in the germline V gene. V was trimmed by 4 bases and J by 0 bases, leaving 14 bases between them. The CDR3 runs to 15 residues. CDR3: CSVVVIGGSTDTQYF. CDR3 coding DNA: TGCAGCGTTGTGGTGATAGGTGGCAGCACAGATACGCAGTATTTT.